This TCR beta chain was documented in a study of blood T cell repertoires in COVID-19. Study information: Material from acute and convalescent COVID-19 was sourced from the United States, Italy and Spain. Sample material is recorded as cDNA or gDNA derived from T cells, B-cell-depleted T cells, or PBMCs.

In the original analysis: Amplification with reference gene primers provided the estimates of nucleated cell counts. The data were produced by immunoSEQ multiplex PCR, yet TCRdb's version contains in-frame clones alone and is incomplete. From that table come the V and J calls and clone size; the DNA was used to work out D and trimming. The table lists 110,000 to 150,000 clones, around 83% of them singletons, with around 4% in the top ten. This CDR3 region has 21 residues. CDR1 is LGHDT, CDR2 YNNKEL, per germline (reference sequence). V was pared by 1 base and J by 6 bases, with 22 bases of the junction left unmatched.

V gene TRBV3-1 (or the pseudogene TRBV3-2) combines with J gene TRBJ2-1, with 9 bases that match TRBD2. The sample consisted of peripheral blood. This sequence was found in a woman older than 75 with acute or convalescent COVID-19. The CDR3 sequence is CASSQAPRWRGGRGNGNEQFF. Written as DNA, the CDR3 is TGTGCCAGCAGCCAAGCCCCCAGGTGGCGGGGGGGCCGAGGCAATGGCAATGAGCAGTTCTTC.